The rows below give T cell receptor beta chains drawn from one sample of a study of metastatic and nonmetastatic thyroid tumors. TCRdb reanalyzed the PCR reads with MiXCR. The data show about 24,000 clones, with roughly a quarter seen just once and 12% held by the top ten. Sequencing was performed on tumor tissue. Receptor source: a male donor with papillary thyroid cancer or a benign thyroid nodule (not recorded which). Some clones in this sample may be carry-over from other donors' samples. The CDR3 runs from the conserved cysteine through the conserved F or W. The D gene is left open where the match is weak. Not every row has a clone size; where given, it reads once, few, many or a size class.

j_gene,abundance,len,v_gene,d_gene,CDR3nt,CDR3aa
TRBJ2-3,.,17,TRBV6-5,.,TGTGCCAGCAGCCCCCGCCGAGGGGGGAGTGGCGCAGATAAACAGTATTTT,CASSPRRGGSGADKQYF
TRBJ2-7,many,13,TRBV5-1,.,TGCGCCAGCAGCTTTGACCGAGACTACGAGCAGTACTTC,CASSFDRDYEQYF
TRBJ1-2,many,16,TRBV18,TRBD1,TGTGCCAGCTCACCAGGGACAGGCGCTCCTAACTATGGCTACACCTTC,CASSPGTGAPNYGYTF
TRBJ1-2,few,13,TRBV15,.,TGTGCCACCATCAGAGAAGACAGAGGCGGCCACACCTTC,CATIREDRGGHTF
TRBJ2-7,few,13,TRBV6-1,.,TGTTCCAGCAGTGACGACGGCCCCTACGAGCAGTACTTC,CSSSDDGPYEQYF
TRBJ2-7,few,18,TRBV28,.,TGTGCCAGCAGTTCCCCCCGAGCTATTACTTGGAAACTCTACGAGCAGTACTTC,CASSSPRAITWKLYEQYF
TRBJ2-7,.,17,TRBV20-1,TRBD2,TGCAGTCCCTATCGACTAGCGGGAGGGAGAGTTCACTACGAGCAGTACTTC,CSPYRLAGGRVHYEQYF
TRBJ1-2,few,13,TRBV6-1,.,TGTGCCAGCAGCTCCAGCGGGACTTATGGCTACACCTTC,CASSSSGTYGYTF
TRBJ2-6,.,16,TRBV28,.,TGTGCCAGCAGCCTACAGTCGTCCGCTTGGGCCAACGTCCTGACTTTC,CASSLQSSAWANVLTF
TRBJ2-1,.,14,TRBV7-9,.,TGTGCCAGCAGCTTCCTTGTAAGGCACAATGAGCAGTTCTTC,CASSFLVRHNEQFF
TRBJ2-1,many,15,TRBV5-1,.,TGCGCCAGCAGCACAAACCTACCAGGAGGGTTTGAGCAGTTCTTC,CASSTNLPGGFEQFF
TRBJ2-7,.,14,TRBV12-3/TRBV12-4,TRBD1,TGTGCCAGCAGTTTGCAGACAGGGCCTTCCGAGCAGTACTTC,CASSLQTGPSEQYF
TRBJ1-6,many,15,TRBV19,TRBD1,TGTGCCAGTAGTATGAACCCGGGACAGAGAAAGCCCCTCCACTTT,CASSMNPGQRKPLHF
TRBJ2-2,many,14,TRBV6-2/TRBV6-3,.,TGTGCCAGCAGTTTATCAGCTGACACCGGGGAGCTGTTTTTT,CASSLSADTGELFF
TRBJ2-7,.,12,TRBV20-1,TRBD2,TGCAGTGCTCGGGACTATCTCCCCGAGCAGTACTTC,CSARDYLPEQYF
TRBJ2-7,medium-sized,13,TRBV28,.,TGTGCCAGCAGTGGGGGCGGGACGACAGAGCAGTACTTC,CASSGGGTTEQYF
TRBJ2-5,many,16,TRBV7-2,TRBD2,TGTGCCAGCAGCTTAGTAGGGACTAGCGGGATCGGGACCCAGTACTTC,CASSLVGTSGIGTQYF
TRBJ2-1,many,14,TRBV28,.,TGTGCCAGCAGACCGGGACGCAACTACAATGAGCAGTTCTTC,CASRPGRNYNEQFF
TRBJ1-5,many,12,TRBV20-1,.,TGCAGTGCTAGTTTGGGGGATCAGCCCCAGCATTTT,CSASLGDQPQHF
TRBJ2-1,many,16,TRBV20-1,TRBD1,TGCAGTGCTAGAGATGCCGGGACAGGGGGCTACAATGAGCAGTTCTTC,CSARDAGTGGYNEQFF
TRBJ2-4,many,17,TRBV28,.,TGTGCCAGCAGTTTAGTGGGCCGTGGACTAGCCAAAAACATTCAGTACTTC,CASSLVGRGLAKNIQYF
TRBJ1-1,.,16,TRBV4-1,.,TGCGCCAGCAGCCTCTCTCGGAGCCAATTGTACACTGAAGCTTTCTTT,CASSLSRSQLYTEAFF
TRBJ2-1,many,19,TRBV11-3,TRBD1,TGTGCCAGCAGCTTAGGATGGCCAGGGGGCCAGTTGAACTACAATGAGCAGTTCTTC,CASSLGWPGGQLNYNEQFF
TRBJ2-3,many,13,TRBV27,.,TGTGCCAGCAGGGGCCTAGCGACAGATACGCAGTATTTT,CASRGLATDTQYF
TRBJ2-2,many,10,TRBV28,.,TGTGCCAGAGGCACCGGGGAGCTGTTTTTT,CARGTGELFF
TRBJ2-7,.,14,TRBV19,TRBD2,TGTGCCAGTTCCCCAGCGGGAGAAGACTACGAGCAGTACTTC,CASSPAGEDYEQYF
TRBJ2-7,few,14,TRBV6-6,.,TGTGCCAGCAGTTACATTGGGTGGGCCGGCGAGCAGTACTTC,CASSYIGWAGEQYF
TRBJ1-1,many,13,TRBV18,.,TGTGCCAGCTCACCTGATGAGTACACTGAAGCTTTCTTT,CASSPDEYTEAFF
TRBJ2-3,.,15,TRBV7-3,.,TGTGCCAGCAGCACGGGGACATCCGCGGCAGATACGCAGTATTTT,CASSTGTSAADTQYF
TRBJ2-7,many,21,TRBV24-1,.,TGTGCCACCAGTGCCTCCCCGTCAATCGCACAGGGAGCGCGCTCCTCCTACGAGCAGTACTTC,CATSASPSIAQGARSSYEQYF
TRBJ2-7,few,15,TRBV27,TRBD2,TGTGCCAGCAGTTTCAGACTAGCGGGGTTCTACGAGCAGTACTTC,CASSFRLAGFYEQYF